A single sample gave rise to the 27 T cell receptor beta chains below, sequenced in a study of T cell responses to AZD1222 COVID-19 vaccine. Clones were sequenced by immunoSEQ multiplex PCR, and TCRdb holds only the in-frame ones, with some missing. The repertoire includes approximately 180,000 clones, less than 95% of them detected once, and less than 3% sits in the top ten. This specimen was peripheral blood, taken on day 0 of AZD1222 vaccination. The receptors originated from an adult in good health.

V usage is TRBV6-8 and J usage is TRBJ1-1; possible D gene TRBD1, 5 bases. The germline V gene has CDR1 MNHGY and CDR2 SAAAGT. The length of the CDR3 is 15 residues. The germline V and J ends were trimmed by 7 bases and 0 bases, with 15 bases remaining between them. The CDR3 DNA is TGTGCCAGCACTACTGCGGGGGGGATGAACACTGAAGCTTTCTTT. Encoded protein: CASTTAGGMNTEAFF.

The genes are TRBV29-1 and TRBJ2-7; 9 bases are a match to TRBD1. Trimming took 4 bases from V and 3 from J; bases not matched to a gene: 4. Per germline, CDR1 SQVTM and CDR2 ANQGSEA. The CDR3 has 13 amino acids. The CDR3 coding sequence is TGCAGCGTTGTTAGGACAGGGGTCTACGAGCAGTACTTC. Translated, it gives CSVVRTGVYEQYF.

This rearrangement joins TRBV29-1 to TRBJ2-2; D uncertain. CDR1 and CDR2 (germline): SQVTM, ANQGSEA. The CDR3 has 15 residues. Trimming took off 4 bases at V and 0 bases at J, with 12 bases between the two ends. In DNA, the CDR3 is TGCAGCGTTGGAGTAGGAACCTCGAACACCGGGGAGCTGTTTTTT. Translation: CSVGVGTSNTGELFF.

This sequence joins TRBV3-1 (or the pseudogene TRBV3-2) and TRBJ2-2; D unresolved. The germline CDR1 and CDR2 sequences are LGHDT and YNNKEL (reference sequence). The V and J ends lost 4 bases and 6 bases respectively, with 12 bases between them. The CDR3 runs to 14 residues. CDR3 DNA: TGTGCCAGCAGCCTTGCACAGCGCCCCGGGGAGCTGTTTTTT. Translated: CASSLAQRPGELFF.

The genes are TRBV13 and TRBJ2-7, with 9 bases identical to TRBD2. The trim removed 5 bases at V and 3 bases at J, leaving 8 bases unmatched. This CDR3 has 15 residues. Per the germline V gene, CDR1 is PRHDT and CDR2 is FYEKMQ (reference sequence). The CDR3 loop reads CASSRGGGWGYEQYF. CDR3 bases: TGTGCCAGCAGCCGCGGGGGGGGCTGGGGCTACGAGCAGTACTTC.

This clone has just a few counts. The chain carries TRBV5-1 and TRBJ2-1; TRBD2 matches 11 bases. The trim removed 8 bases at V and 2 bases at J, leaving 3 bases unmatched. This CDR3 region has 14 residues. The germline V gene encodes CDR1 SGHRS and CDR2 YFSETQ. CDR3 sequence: CASSGGDTYNEQFF. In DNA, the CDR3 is TGCGCCAGTAGCGGGGGGGATACCTACAATGAGCAGTTCTTC.

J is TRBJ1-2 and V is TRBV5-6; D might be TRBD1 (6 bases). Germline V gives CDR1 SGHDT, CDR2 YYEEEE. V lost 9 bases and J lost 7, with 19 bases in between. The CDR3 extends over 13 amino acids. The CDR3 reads CATADSFEGGYTF. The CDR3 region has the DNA TGTGCCACCGCGGACAGTTTCGAGGGTGGCTACACCTTC.

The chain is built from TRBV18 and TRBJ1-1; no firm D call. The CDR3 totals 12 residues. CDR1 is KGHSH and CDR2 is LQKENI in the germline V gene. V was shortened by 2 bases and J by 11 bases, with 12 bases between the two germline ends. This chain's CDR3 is CASSPKAEEAFF. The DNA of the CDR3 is TGTGCCAGCTCACCAAAGGCGGAGGAGGCTTTCTTT.

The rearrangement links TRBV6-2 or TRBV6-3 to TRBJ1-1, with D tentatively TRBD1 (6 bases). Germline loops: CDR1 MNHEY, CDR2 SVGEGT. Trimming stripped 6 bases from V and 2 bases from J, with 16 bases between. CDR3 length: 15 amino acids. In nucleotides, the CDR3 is TGTGCCAGCAGCGACGGCCTTGGGGGCAACACTGAAGCTTTCTTT. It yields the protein CASSDGLGGNTEAFF.

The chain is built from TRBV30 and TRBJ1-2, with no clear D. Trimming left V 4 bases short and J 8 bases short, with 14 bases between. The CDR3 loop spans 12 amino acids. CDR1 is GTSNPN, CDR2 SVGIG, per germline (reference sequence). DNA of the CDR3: TGTGCCTGGAATGAGCGGCCTTCGGGCTACACCTTC. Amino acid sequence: CAWNERPSGYTF.

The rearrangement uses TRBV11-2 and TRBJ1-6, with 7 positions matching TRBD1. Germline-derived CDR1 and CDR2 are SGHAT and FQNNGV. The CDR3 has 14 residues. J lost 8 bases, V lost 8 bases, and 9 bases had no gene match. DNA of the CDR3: TGTGCCAGCCAGGGGGGGGGCCGTTATTCACCCCTCCACTTT. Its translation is CASQGGGRYSPLHF.

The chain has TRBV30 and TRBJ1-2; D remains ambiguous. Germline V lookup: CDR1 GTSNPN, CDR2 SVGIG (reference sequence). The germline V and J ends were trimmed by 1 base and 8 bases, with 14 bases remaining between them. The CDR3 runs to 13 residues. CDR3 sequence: CAWSGQLLTGYTF. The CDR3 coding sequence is TGTGCCTGGAGTGGGCAGCTTCTCACCGGCTACACCTTC.

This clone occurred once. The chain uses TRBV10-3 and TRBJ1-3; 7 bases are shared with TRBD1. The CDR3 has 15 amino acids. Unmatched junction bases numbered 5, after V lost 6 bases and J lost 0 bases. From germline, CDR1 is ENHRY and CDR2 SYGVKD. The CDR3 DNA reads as TGTGCCATCAGATCCACAGGGGTCTCTGGAAACACCATATATTTT. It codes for CAIRSTGVSGNTIYF.

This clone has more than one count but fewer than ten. The CDR3 DNA follows: TGCGCCAGCAGCTTGGCCTCACTAGCGGGGGGTCTCACAGATACGCAGTATTTT. Its protein product is CASSLASLAGGLTDTQYF. This chain uses TRBV5-1 with TRBJ2-3; 12 bases line up with TRBD2. This CDR3 has 18 amino acids. J was trimmed by 2 bases and V by 0 bases; bases with no gene match: 7. Germline V gene lookup returns CDR1 SGHRS and CDR2 YFSETQ.

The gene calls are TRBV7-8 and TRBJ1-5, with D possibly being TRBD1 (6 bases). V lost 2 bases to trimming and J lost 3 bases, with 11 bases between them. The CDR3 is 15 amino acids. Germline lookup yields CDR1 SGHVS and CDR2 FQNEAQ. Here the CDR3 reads CASSLFDRNNQPQHF. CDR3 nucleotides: TGTGCCAGCAGCTTATTCGACAGGAACAATCAGCCCCAGCATTTT.

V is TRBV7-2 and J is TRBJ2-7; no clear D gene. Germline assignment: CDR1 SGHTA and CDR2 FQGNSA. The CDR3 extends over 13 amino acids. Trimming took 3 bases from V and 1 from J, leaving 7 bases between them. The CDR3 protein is CASSFLHSYEQYF. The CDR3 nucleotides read TGTGCCAGCAGCTTCCTCCATTCCTACGAGCAGTACTTC.

CDR3 sequence: CASSLGGGQGTSPLHF. The CDR3 DNA follows: TGTGCCAGCAGCTTAGGTGGAGGACAGGGGACTTCACCCCTCCACTTT. This rearrangement joins TRBV11-2 to TRBJ1-6, with 9 nucleotides matching TRBD1. The CDR3 runs 16 residues. The V segment lost 1 base and the J segment 9 bases; nucleotides outside the gene matches: 7. Germline V gene sequence: CDR1 SGHAT, CDR2 FQNNGV.

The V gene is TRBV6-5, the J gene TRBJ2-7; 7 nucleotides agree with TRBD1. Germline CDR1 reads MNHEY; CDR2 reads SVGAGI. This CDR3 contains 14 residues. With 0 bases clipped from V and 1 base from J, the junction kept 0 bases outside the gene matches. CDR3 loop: CASSYSGQSYEQYF. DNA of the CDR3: TGTGCCAGCAGTTACTCGGGACAGTCCTACGAGCAGTACTTC.

The DNA of the CDR3 is TGTGCCAGCAGCTTATCGAGGCCCACAGATACGCAGTATTTT. Amino acid sequence: CASSLSRPTDTQYF. V gene TRBV11-3 combines with J gene TRBJ2-3; no reliable D call. Looked up from germline, CDR1 is SGHNT and CDR2 is YENEEA. V was pared by 2 bases and J by 2 bases, with 8 bases between. The CDR3 covers 14 residues.

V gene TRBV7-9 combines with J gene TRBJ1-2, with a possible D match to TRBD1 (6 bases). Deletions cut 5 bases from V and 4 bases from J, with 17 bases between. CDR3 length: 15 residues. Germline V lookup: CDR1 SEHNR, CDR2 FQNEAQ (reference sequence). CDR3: CASSRAGGQIYGYTF. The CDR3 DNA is TGTGCCAGCAGCCGAGCCGGGGGGCAAATCTATGGCTACACCTTC.

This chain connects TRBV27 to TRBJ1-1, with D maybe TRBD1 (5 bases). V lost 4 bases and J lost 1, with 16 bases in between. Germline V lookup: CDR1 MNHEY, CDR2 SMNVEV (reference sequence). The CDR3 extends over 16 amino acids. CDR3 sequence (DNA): TGTGCCAGCAGTTGGGGCCGGCGCCGGGCGAACACTGAAGCTTTCTTT. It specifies CASSWGRRRANTEAFF.

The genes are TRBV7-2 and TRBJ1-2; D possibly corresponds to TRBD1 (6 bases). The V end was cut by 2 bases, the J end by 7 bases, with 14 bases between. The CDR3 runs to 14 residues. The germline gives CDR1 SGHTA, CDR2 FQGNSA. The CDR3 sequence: CASSLWQGSGGYTF. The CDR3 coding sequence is TGTGCCAGCAGCTTATGGCAGGGGAGTGGTGGCTACACCTTC.

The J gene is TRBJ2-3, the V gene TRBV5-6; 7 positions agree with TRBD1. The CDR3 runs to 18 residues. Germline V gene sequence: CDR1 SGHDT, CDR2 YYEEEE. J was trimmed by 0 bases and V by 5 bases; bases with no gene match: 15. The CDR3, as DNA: TGTGCCAGCAGACCACAGGGGCAGTTTAGATCTAGCACAGATACGCAGTATTTT. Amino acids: CASRPQGQFRSSTDTQYF.

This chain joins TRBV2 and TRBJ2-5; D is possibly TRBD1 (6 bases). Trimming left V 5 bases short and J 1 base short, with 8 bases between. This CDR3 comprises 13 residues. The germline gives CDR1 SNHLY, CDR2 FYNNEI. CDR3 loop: CASSWDIQETQYF. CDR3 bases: TGTGCCAGCAGTTGGGACATCCAAGAGACCCAGTACTTC.

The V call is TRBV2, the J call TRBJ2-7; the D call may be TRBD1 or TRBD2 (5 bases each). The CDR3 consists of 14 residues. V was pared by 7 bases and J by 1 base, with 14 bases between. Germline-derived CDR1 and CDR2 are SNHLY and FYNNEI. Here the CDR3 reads CASTGTSMSYEQYF. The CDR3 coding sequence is TGTGCCAGCACCGGGACCTCTATGTCCTACGAGCAGTACTTC.

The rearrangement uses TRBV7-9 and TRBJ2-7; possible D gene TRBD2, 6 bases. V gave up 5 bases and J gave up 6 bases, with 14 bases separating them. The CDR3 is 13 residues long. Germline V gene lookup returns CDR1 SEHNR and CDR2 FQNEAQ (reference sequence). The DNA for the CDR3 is TGTGCCAGCAGCGTACCGGGAGAACGCGAGCAGTACTTC. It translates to CASSVPGEREQYF.

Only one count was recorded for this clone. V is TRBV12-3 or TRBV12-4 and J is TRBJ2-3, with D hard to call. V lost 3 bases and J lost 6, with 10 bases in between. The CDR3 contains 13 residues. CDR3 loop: CASSFAYWDTQYF. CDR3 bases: TGTGCCAGCAGTTTTGCGTATTGGGATACGCAGTATTTT.